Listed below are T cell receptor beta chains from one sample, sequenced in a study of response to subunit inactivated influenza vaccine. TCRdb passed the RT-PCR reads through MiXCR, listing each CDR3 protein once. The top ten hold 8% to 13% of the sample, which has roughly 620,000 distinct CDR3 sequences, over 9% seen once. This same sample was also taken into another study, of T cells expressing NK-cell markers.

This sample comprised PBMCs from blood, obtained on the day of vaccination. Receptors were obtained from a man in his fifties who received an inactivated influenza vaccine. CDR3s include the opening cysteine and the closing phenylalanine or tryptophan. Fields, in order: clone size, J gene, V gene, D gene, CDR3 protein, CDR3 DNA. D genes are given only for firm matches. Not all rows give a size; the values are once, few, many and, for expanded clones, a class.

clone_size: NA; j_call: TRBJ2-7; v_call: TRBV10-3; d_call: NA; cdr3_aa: CAIRAKGEQYF; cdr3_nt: TGTGCCATCAGAGCGAAAGGGGAGCAGTACTTC
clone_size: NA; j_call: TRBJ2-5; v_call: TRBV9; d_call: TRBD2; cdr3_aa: CASSGSGSGQETQYF; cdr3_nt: TGTGCCAGCAGCGGTAGCGGGAGTGGACAAGAGACCCAGTACTTC
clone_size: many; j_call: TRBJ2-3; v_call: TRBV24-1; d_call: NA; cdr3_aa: CATSDLQAGDTQYF; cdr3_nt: TGTGCCACCAGTGATTTGCAAGCGGGTGATACGCAGTATTTT
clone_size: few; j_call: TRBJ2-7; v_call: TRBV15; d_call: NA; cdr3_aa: CATSRDDEPSYEQYF; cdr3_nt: TGTGCCACCAGCAGAGATGATGAGCCCTCCTACGAGCAGTACTTC
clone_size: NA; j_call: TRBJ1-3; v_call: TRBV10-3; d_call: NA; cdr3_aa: CAIKNRSSGNTIYF; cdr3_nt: TGTGCCATCAAAAACAGAAGCTCTGGAAACACCATATATTTT
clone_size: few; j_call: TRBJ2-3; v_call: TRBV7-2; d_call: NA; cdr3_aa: CASSLVFYTDTQYF; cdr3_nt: TGTGCCAGCAGCTTAGTATTCTACACAGATACGCAGTATTTT
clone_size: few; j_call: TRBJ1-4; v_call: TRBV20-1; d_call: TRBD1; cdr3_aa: CSARATGAMANEKLFF; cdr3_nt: TGCAGTGCTAGAGCGACAGGGGCAATGGCTAATGAAAAACTGTTTTTT
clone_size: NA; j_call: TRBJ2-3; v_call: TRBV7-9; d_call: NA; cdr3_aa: CASSLDVGDSADTQYF; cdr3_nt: TGTGCCAGCAGCTTAGATGTGGGAGATAGCGCAGATACGCAGTATTTT
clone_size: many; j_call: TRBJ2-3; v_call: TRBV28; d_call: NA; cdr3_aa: CASGTSDTQYF; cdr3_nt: TGTGCCAGCGGCACATCAGATACGCAGTATTTT
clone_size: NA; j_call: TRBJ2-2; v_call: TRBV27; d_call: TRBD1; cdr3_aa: CASSRPWDRGVTGELFF; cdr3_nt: TGTGCCAGCAGTCGACCCTGGGACAGGGGTGTCACCGGGGAGCTGTTTTTT
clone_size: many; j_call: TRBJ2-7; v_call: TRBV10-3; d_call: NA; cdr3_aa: CAISDSYEQYF; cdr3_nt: TGTGCCATCAGTGATAGCTACGAGCAGTACTTC
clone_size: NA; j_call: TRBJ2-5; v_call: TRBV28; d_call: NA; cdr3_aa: CASTPNGLAKETQYF; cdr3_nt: TGTGCCAGCACCCCGAATGGGTTAGCGAAAGAGACCCAGTACTTC
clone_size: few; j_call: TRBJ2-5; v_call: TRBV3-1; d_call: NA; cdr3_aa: CASSRPGHKETQYF; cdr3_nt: TGTGCCAGCAGCCGCCCGGGACATAAAGAGACCCAGTACTTC
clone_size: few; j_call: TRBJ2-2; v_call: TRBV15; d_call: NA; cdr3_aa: CATSSPPGRKGAPNTGELFF; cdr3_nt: TGTGCCACCAGCAGCCCCCCGGGACGGAAGGGCGCCCCGAACACCGGGGAGCTGTTTTTT
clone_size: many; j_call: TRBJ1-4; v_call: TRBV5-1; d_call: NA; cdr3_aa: CASSLAAAGTGEKLFF; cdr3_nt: TGCGCCAGCAGCTTGGCCGCGGCAGGGACTGGCGAAAAACTGTTTTTT
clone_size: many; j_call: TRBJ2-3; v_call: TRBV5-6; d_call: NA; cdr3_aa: CASSLDRTGTDTQYF; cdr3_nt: TGTGCCAGCAGCTTGGACAGGACAGGCACAGATACGCAGTATTTT
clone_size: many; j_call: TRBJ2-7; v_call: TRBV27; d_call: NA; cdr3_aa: CASRGRSSYEQYF; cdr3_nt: TGTGCCAGCCGAGGACGGAGCTCCTACGAGCAGTACTTC
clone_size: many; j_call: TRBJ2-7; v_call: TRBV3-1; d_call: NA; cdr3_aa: CASSPVTGSYEQYF; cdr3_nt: TGTGCCAGCAGCCCGGTAACAGGCTCCTACGAGCAGTACTTC
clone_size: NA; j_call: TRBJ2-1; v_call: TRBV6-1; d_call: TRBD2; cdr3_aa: CASLHSGSYNEQFF; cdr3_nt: TGTGCCAGCCTCCATAGCGGGAGCTACAATGAGCAGTTCTTC
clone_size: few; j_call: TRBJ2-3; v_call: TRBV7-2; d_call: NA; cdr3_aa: CASSRTFPADTQYF; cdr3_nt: TGTGCCAGCAGCCGCACATTCCCGGCCGATACGCAGTATTTT
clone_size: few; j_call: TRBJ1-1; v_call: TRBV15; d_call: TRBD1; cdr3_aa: CATSRVGQGVSEAFF; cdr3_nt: TGTGCCACCAGCAGAGTAGGACAGGGGGTTTCTGAAGCTTTCTTT
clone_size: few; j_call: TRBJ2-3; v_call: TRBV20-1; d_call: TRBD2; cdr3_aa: CSARGLAGGPFRITDTQYF; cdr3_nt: TGCAGTGCTAGGGGACTAGCGGGAGGGCCTTTTAGGATTACAGATACGCAGTATTTT
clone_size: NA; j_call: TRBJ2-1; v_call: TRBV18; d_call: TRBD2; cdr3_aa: CASSPGAGRASEQFF; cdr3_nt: TGTGCCAGCTCACCGGGTGCCGGGAGGGCTAGTGAGCAGTTCTTC
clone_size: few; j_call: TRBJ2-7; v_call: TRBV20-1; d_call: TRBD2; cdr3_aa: CSAKRAGVTHEQYF; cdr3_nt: TGCAGTGCTAAGAGAGCGGGAGTGACGCACGAGCAGTACTTC
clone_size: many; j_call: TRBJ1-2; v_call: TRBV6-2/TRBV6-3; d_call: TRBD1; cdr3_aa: CASSPRTTGGQIYGYTF; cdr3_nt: TGTGCCAGCAGTCCGCGAACGACAGGGGGCCAAATCTATGGCTACACCTTC
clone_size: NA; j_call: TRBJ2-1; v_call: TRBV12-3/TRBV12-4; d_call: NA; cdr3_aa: CASSWAGTQYGQFF; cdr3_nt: TGTGCCAGCAGTTGGGCCGGGACCCAGTATGGGCAGTTCTTC
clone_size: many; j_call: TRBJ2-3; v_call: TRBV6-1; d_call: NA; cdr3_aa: CASSQWTSTDTQYF; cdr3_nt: TGTGCCAGCAGCCAGTGGACTAGCACAGATACGCAGTATTTT
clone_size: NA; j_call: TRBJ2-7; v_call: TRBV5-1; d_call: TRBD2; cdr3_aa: CASSERTSGTPWGEQYF; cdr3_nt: TGCGCCAGCAGCGAACGGACTAGCGGGACTCCGTGGGGGGAGCAGTACTTC
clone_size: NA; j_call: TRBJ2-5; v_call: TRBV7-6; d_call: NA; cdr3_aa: CASSLGVGGRAETQYF; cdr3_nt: TGTGCCAGCAGCTTAGGAGTGGGAGGACGCGCAGAGACCCAGTACTTC
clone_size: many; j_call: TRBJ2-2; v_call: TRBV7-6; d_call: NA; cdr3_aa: CASSRTTNTGELFF; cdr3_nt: TGTGCCAGCAGCCGCACCACCAACACCGGGGAGCTGTTTTTT
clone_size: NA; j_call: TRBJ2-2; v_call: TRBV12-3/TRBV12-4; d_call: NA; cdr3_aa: CASSLGVRELSGELFF; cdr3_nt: TGTGCCAGCAGTTTGGGCGTTCGGGAGTTATCCGGGGAGCTGTTTTTT
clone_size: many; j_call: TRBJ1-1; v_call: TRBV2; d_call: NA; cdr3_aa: CASSEVQQNTEAFF; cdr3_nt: TGTGCCAGCAGTGAAGTTCAACAGAACACTGAAGCTTTCTTT